A selection of T cell receptor beta chains follows, all from one sample in a study of T cell repertoires in aging, cancer and after chemotherapy. TCRdb re-derived calls from the multiplex PCR reads in MiXCR, one entry per CDR3 protein. The sample shows several thousand distinct CDR3 sequences, roughly 25% of them seen only once. Source material: blood. These receptors were collected from a human donor with a solid tumor. The CDR3 runs from the conserved cysteine through the conserved F or W. Each record gives: CDR3 DNA, CDR3 protein, J gene, clone size, CDR3 length, D gene, V gene. A D gene is named only where the DNA matches it firmly. The size of a clone is reported for some rows only, either as once, few or many, or as a class for expanded clones.

CDR3nt: TGCAGCGTACACAGCGGGTACACTGAAGCTTTCTTT; CDR3aa: CSVHSGYTEAFF; j_gene: TRBJ1-1; abundance: medium-sized; len: 12; d_gene: NA; v_gene: TRBV29-1
CDR3nt: TGCAGTGCTATAATCCAACCTTGGACAGGGTCTAGCACAGATACGCAGTATTTT; CDR3aa: CSAIIQPWTGSSTDTQYF; j_gene: TRBJ2-3; abundance: NA; len: 18; d_gene: TRBD1; v_gene: TRBV20-1
CDR3nt: TGTGCCAGCGCCCAAGTGGGGGGATATAATTCACCCCTCCACTTT; CDR3aa: CASAQVGGYNSPLHF; j_gene: TRBJ1-6; abundance: medium-sized; len: 15; d_gene: NA; v_gene: TRBV27
CDR3nt: TGTGCCAGCAGTATACTAGCGGGGGGCCTGAACACCGGGGAGCTGTTTTTT; CDR3aa: CASSILAGGLNTGELFF; j_gene: TRBJ2-2; abundance: medium-sized; len: 17; d_gene: TRBD2; v_gene: TRBV27
CDR3nt: TGTGCCAGCAGGGCGGACAGGGTGGTAGCTGAAGCTTTCTTT; CDR3aa: CASRADRVVAEAFF; j_gene: TRBJ1-1; abundance: NA; len: 14; d_gene: TRBD1; v_gene: TRBV6-5
CDR3nt: TGTGCCAGCAGTCAGACCCAACCGGGCCAAGGGTGGGACTATGGCTACACCTTC; CDR3aa: CASSQTQPGQGWDYGYTF; j_gene: TRBJ1-2; abundance: medium-sized; len: 18; d_gene: NA; v_gene: TRBV27
CDR3nt: TGTGCCAGCAGCTTAGATGTGGGATCCACCTTTCAAGAGACCCAGTACTTC; CDR3aa: CASSLDVGSTFQETQYF; j_gene: TRBJ2-5; abundance: once; len: 17; d_gene: NA; v_gene: TRBV7-2
CDR3nt: TGCAGTGCTAGGCGGGAGGGGTTATCACACGGGGACACTGAAGCTTTCTTT; CDR3aa: CSARREGLSHGDTEAFF; j_gene: TRBJ1-1; abundance: NA; len: 17; d_gene: NA; v_gene: TRBV20-1
CDR3nt: TGTGCCAGCAGGGGGCCGGGCAGCAATCAGCCCCAGCATTTT; CDR3aa: CASRGPGSNQPQHF; j_gene: TRBJ1-5; abundance: NA; len: 14; d_gene: NA; v_gene: TRBV7-9
CDR3nt: TGTGCCAGCAGCCATGCCGCAGGGAGGAGTGATCAGCCCCAGCATTTT; CDR3aa: CASSHAAGRSDQPQHF; j_gene: TRBJ1-5; abundance: medium-sized; len: 16; d_gene: NA; v_gene: TRBV5-6
CDR3nt: TGTGCCAGCAGCTCGGCCTTGAGCTCCTACAATGAGCAGTTCTTC; CDR3aa: CASSSALSSYNEQFF; j_gene: TRBJ2-1; abundance: few; len: 15; d_gene: NA; v_gene: TRBV6-1
CDR3nt: TGTGCCAGCAGTTTGCACGGACAGGGGGCAACAGATACGCAGTATTTT; CDR3aa: CASSLHGQGATDTQYF; j_gene: TRBJ2-3; abundance: NA; len: 16; d_gene: TRBD1; v_gene: TRBV12-3/TRBV12-4
CDR3nt: TGTGCCAGCTCACCACAAAGAGATACGCAGTATTTT; CDR3aa: CASSPQRDTQYF; j_gene: TRBJ2-3; abundance: medium-sized; len: 12; d_gene: NA; v_gene: TRBV18
CDR3nt: TGCAGTGCTACTGTTTTGGGCAATCAGCCCCAGCATTTT; CDR3aa: CSATVLGNQPQHF; j_gene: TRBJ1-5; abundance: medium-sized; len: 13; d_gene: NA; v_gene: TRBV20-1
CDR3nt: TGTGCCACCAGCAGAAATTCACGCTCGACTAATGAAAAACTGTTTTTT; CDR3aa: CATSRNSRSTNEKLFF; j_gene: TRBJ1-4; abundance: medium-sized; len: 16; d_gene: NA; v_gene: TRBV15
CDR3nt: TGTGCCAGCAGTTACTCCTCCGGACAGCCCCTCTATGGCTACACCTTC; CDR3aa: CASSYSSGQPLYGYTF; j_gene: TRBJ1-2; abundance: NA; len: 16; d_gene: NA; v_gene: TRBV6-5
CDR3nt: TGTGCCAGCGCGGACAGTCTCTTCTACGAGCAGTACTTC; CDR3aa: CASADSLFYEQYF; j_gene: TRBJ2-7; abundance: NA; len: 13; d_gene: NA; v_gene: TRBV5-4
CDR3nt: TGCGCCAGCAGCTTGTCTAGCGGACGCACAGATACGCAGTATTTT; CDR3aa: CASSLSSGRTDTQYF; j_gene: TRBJ2-3; abundance: few; len: 15; d_gene: TRBD2; v_gene: TRBV5-1
CDR3nt: TGTGCCAGCGAAGGGCTAGGGAATAACTATGGCTACACCTTC; CDR3aa: CASEGLGNNYGYTF; j_gene: TRBJ1-2; abundance: large; len: 14; d_gene: NA; v_gene: TRBV5-6
CDR3nt: TGTGCCTGGAGCGCAGGGCCGAATTCACCCCTCCACTTT; CDR3aa: CAWSAGPNSPLHF; j_gene: TRBJ1-6; abundance: medium-sized; len: 13; d_gene: NA; v_gene: TRBV30
CDR3nt: TGCAGCGTTGTACGGGGTAATACCTACGAGCAGTACTTC; CDR3aa: CSVVRGNTYEQYF; j_gene: TRBJ2-7; abundance: medium-sized; len: 13; d_gene: NA; v_gene: TRBV29-1
CDR3nt: TGTGCCACCAGAACGGAGTTCCCGGGACAAAGCTCCTACAATGAGCAGTTCTTC; CDR3aa: CATRTEFPGQSSYNEQFF; j_gene: TRBJ2-1; abundance: few; len: 18; d_gene: NA; v_gene: TRBV15
CDR3nt: TGTGCCAGCAGTGTCCGGGACGGGAATCAGCACCAGCATTTT; CDR3aa: CASSVRDGNQHQHF; j_gene: TRBJ1-5; abundance: NA; len: 14; d_gene: NA; v_gene: TRBV6-1
CDR3nt: TGTGCCAGCAGTTTCGGGACTAGCGGGGATACGCAGTATTTT; CDR3aa: CASSFGTSGDTQYF; j_gene: TRBJ2-3; abundance: medium-sized; len: 14; d_gene: TRBD2; v_gene: TRBV6-2/TRBV6-3
CDR3nt: TGCAGTGCTACTAGCGGCTCCTACGAGCAGTACTTC; CDR3aa: CSATSGSYEQYF; j_gene: TRBJ2-7; abundance: NA; len: 12; d_gene: TRBD2; v_gene: TRBV20-1
CDR3nt: TGTGCCTGGTCGTCTAGCGGGAGTGATGAGCAGTTCTTC; CDR3aa: CAWSSSGSDEQFF; j_gene: TRBJ2-1; abundance: few; len: 13; d_gene: TRBD2; v_gene: TRBV30
CDR3nt: TGCAGCGCTCGGACAGGGAAGTCCCAAGAGACCCAGTACTTC; CDR3aa: CSARTGKSQETQYF; j_gene: TRBJ2-5; abundance: medium-sized; len: 14; d_gene: TRBD1; v_gene: TRBV29-1
CDR3nt: TGCAGCGTTGTTACAGACTATGGCTACACCTTC; CDR3aa: CSVVTDYGYTF; j_gene: TRBJ1-2; abundance: large; len: 11; d_gene: NA; v_gene: TRBV29-1
CDR3nt: TGCAGCGTTGAAAGTGGAGGGTGGACAGGGAATGGCTACACCTTC; CDR3aa: CSVESGGWTGNGYTF; j_gene: TRBJ1-2; abundance: medium-sized; len: 15; d_gene: TRBD1; v_gene: TRBV29-1
CDR3nt: TGTGCCACCAGTATAGCGGGAGGGGAGACCCAGTACTTC; CDR3aa: CATSIAGGETQYF; j_gene: TRBJ2-5; abundance: NA; len: 13; d_gene: TRBD2; v_gene: TRBV24-1
CDR3nt: TGTGCCAGTATGAAGAGCGGGGGCACAGATACGCAGTATTTT; CDR3aa: CASMKSGGTDTQYF; j_gene: TRBJ2-3; abundance: medium-sized; len: 14; d_gene: TRBD2; v_gene: TRBV19
CDR3nt: TGTGCCAGTAGTTTTAGCGGCTACAGCACAGATACGCAGTATTTT; CDR3aa: CASSFSGYSTDTQYF; j_gene: TRBJ2-3; abundance: few; len: 15; d_gene: NA; v_gene: TRBV19
CDR3nt: TGTGCCAGCGGGAGAGCAGACTACAATGAGCAGTTCTTC; CDR3aa: CASGRADYNEQFF; j_gene: TRBJ2-1; abundance: few; len: 13; d_gene: NA; v_gene: TRBV12-3/TRBV12-4